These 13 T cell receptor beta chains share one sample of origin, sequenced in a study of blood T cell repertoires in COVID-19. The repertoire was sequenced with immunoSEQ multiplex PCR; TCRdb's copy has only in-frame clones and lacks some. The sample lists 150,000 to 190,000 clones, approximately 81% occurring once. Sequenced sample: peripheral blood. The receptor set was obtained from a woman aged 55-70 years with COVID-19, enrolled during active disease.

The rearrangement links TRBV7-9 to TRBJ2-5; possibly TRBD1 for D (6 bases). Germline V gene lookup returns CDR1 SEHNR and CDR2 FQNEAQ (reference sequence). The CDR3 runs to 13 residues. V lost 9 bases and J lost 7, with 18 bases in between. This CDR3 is CARLRGTHRTQYF. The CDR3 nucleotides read TGTGCCAGGCTCAGGGGCACCCATAGGACCCAGTACTTC.

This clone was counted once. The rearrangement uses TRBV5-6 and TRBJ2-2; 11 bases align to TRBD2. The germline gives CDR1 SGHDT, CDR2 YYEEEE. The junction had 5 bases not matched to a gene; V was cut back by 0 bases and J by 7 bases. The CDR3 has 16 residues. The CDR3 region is CASSLGTSGRIGELFF. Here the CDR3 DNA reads TGTGCCAGCAGCTTGGGTACTAGCGGGAGAATCGGGGAGCTGTTTTTT.

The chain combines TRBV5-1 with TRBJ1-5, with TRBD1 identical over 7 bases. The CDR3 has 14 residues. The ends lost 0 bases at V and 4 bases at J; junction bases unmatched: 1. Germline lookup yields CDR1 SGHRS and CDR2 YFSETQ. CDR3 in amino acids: CASSLEQGNQPQHF. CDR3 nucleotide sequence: TGCGCCAGCAGCTTGGAACAGGGGAATCAGCCCCAGCATTTT.

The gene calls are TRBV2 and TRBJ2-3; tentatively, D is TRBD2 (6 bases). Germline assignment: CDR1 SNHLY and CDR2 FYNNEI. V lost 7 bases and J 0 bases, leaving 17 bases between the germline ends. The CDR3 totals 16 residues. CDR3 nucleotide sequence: TGTGCCAGCAAAGGGGCTAGCCGGGAGAGCACAGATACGCAGTATTTT. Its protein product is CASKGASRESTDTQYF.

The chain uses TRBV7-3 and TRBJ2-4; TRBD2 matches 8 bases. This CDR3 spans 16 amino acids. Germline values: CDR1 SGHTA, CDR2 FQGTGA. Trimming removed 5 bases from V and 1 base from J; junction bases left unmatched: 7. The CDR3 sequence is CASSPTASGAKNIQYF. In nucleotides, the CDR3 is TGTGCCAGCAGCCCAACGGCTAGCGGGGCCAAAAACATTCAGTACTTC.

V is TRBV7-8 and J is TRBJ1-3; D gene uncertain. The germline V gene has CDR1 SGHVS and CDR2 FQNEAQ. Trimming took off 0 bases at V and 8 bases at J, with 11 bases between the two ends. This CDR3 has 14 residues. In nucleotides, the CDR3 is TGTGCCAGCAGCTTAGCTGGGAGGGTGCACACCATATATTTT. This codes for CASSLAGRVHTIYF.

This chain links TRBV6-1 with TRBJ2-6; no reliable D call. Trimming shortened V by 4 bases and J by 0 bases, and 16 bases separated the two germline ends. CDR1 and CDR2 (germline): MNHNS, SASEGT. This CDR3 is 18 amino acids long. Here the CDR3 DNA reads TGTGCCAGCAGTGCCCACAAGATCCTCAGCTCTGGGGCCAACGTCCTGACTTTC. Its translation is CASSAHKILSSGANVLTF.

The CDR3 nucleotides read TGTGCCAGCAGCCCTGGGACCAGGGGAGAGACCCAGTACTTC. Translating gives CASSPGTRGETQYF. This rearrangement joins TRBV2 to TRBJ2-5, with D possibly matching TRBD1 (6 bases). The V gene lost 6 bases and the J gene lost 4 bases, with 15 bases spanning the gap. Germline-derived CDR1 and CDR2 are SNHLY and FYNNEI. This CDR3 has 14 amino acids.

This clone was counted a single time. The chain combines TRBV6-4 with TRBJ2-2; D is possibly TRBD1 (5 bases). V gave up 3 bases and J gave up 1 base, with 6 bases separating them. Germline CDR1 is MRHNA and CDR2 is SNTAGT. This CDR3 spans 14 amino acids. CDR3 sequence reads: CASSETENTGELFF. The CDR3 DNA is TGTGCCAGCAGTGAGACAGAGAACACCGGGGAGCTGTTTTTT.

This CDR3 is CASIRDRNTGELFF. DNA for the CDR3: TGTGCCAGCATCCGGGACAGGAACACCGGGGAGCTGTTTTTT. V is TRBV2 and J is TRBJ2-2, with 7 bases aligning to TRBD1. From germline, CDR1 is SNHLY and CDR2 FYNNEI. The CDR3 loop spans 14 amino acids. V lost 7 bases, J lost 1 base, and 3 bases stayed unmatched.

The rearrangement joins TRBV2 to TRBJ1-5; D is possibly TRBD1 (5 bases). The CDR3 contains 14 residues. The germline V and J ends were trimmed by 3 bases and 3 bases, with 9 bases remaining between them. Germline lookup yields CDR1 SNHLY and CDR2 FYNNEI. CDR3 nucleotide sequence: TGTGCCAGCAGTGACAGGGCGAACAATCAGCCCCAGCATTTT. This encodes CASSDRANNQPQHF.

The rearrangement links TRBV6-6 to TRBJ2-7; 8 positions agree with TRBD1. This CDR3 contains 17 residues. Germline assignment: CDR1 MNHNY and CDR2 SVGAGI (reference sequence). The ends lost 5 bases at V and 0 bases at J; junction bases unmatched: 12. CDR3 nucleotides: TGTGCCAGCAGTCCGCCTCCGGGACAGGAGTTCTCCTACGAGCAGTACGTC. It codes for CASSPPPGQEFSYEQYV.

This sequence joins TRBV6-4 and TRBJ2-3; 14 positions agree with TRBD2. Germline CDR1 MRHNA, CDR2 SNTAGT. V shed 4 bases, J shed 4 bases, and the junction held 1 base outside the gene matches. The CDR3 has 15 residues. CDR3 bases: TGTGCCAGCAGTGGACTAGCGGGGGGGCCAGATACGCAGTATTTT. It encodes CASSGLAGGPDTQYF.